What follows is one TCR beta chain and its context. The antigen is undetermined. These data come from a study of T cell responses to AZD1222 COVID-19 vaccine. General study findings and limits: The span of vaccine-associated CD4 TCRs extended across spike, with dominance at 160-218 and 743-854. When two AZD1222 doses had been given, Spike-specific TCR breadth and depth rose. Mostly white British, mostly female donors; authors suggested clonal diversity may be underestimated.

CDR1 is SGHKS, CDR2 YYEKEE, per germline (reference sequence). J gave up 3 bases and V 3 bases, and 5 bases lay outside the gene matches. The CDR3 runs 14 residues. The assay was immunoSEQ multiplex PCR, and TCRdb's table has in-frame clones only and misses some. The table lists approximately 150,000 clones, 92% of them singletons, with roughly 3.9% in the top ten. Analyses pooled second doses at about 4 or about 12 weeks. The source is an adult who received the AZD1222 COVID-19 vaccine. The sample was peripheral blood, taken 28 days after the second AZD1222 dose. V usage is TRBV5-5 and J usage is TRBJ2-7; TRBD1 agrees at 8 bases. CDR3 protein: CASSSFRGLYEQYF. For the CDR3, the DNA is TGTGCCAGCAGCTCATTCAGGGGGCTCTACGAGCAGTACTTC.